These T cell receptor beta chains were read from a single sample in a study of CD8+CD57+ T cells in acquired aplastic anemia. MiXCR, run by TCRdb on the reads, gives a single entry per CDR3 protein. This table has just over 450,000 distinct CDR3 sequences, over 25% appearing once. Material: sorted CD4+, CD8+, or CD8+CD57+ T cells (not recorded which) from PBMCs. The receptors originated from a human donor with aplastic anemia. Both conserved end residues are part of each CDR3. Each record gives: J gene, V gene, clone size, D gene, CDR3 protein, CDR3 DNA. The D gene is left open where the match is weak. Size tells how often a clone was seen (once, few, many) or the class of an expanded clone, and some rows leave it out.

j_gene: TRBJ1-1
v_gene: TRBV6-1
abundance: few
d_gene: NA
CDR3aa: CASNAGQLEAFF
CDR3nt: TGTGCCAGCAACGCCGGGCAGCTTGAAGCTTTCTTT

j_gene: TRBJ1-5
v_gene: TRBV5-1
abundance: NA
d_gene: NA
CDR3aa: CASSPGTEGNQPQHF
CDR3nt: TGCGCCAGCAGCCCGGGGACCGAGGGCAATCAGCCCCAGCATTTT

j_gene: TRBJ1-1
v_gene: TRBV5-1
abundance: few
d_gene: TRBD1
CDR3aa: CASSLKGQGDTEAFF
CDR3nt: TGCGCCAGCAGCTTGAAGGGACAGGGGGACACTGAAGCTTTCTTT

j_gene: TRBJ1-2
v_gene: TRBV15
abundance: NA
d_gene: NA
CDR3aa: CATSQVLRSGYTF
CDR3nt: TGTGCCACCAGCCAAGTTCTGAGGTCTGGCTACACCTTC

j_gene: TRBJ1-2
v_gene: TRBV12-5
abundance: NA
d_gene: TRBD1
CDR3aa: CASGSAGGVGYTF
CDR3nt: TGTGCTAGTGGTTCCGCAGGGGGTGTCGGCTACACCTTC

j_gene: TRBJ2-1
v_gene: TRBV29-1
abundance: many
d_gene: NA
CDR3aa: CSVEGSSEHNEQFF
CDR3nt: TGCAGCGTTGAAGGAAGCTCGGAGCACAATGAGCAGTTCTTC

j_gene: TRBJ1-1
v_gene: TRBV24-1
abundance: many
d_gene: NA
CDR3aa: CATSGPGNTEAFF
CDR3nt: TGTGCCACCAGTGGACCGGGGAACACTGAAGCTTTCTTT

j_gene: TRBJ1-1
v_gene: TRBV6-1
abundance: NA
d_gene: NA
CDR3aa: CASQGMNTEAFF
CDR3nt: TGTGCCAGCCAGGGGATGAACACTGAAGCTTTCTTT

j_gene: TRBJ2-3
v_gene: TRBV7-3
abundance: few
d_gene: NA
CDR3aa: CASSSLGPTSTDTQYF
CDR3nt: TGTGCCAGCAGCTCTCTCGGACCCACTAGCACAGATACGCAGTATTTT

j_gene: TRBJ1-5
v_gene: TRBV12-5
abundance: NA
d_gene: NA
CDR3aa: CASGLSTFLPENQPQHF
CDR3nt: TGTGCTAGTGGTTTGTCCACCTTCCTGCCCGAAAATCAGCCCCAGCATTTT

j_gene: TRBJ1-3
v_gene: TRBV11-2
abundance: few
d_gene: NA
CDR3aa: CASSLGAVGGVSFGNTIYF
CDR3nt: TGTGCCAGCAGCTTAGGAGCTGTGGGTGGCGTAAGCTTTGGAAACACCATATATTTT

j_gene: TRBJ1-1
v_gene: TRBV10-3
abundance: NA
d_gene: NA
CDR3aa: CASIREGGTEAFF
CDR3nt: TGTGCCAGCATCCGGGAAGGAGGCACTGAAGCTTTCTTT

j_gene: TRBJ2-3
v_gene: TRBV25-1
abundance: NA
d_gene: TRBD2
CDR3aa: CATKRWGERGREDTQYF
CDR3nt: TGTGCCACCAAGAGATGGGGGGAGCGGGGCCGGGAAGATACGCAGTATTTT

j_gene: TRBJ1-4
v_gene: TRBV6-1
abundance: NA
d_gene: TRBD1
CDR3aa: CASRRKTGINEKLFF
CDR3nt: TGTGCCAGCAGACGCAAGACAGGGATTAATGAAAAACTGTTTTTT

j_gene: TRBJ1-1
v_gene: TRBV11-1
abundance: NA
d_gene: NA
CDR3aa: CASSLVASTLNTEAFF
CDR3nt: TGTGCCAGCAGCTTAGTGGCAAGCACCTTGAACACTGAAGCTTTCTTT

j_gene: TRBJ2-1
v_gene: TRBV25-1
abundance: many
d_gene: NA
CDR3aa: CASSESVDRAEQFF
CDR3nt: TGTGCCAGCAGTGAATCGGTAGATCGGGCTGAGCAGTTCTTC

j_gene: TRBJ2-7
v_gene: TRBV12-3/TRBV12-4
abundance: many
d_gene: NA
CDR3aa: CASSFGEYEQYF
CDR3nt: TGTGCCAGCAGTTTCGGGGAATACGAGCAGTACTTC

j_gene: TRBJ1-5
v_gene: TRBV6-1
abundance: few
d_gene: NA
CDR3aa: CASRDRINQPQHF
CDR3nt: TGTGCCAGCAGAGACAGGATCAATCAGCCCCAGCATTTT

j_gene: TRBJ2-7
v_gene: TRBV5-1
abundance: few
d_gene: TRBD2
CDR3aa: CASSLGTSGVLYEQYF
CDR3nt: TGCGCCAGCAGCTTGGGAACTAGCGGGGTGCTTTACGAGCAGTACTTC

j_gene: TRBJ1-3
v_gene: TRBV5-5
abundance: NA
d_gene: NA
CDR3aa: CASTGHGVPGNTIYF
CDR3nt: TGTGCCAGCACCGGGCACGGGGTGCCTGGAAACACCATATATTTT

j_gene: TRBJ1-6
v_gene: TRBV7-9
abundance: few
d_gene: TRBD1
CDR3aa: CASSPPQGPGAPLHF
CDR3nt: TGTGCCAGCAGTCCTCCACAGGGGCCGGGGGCACCCCTCCACTTT

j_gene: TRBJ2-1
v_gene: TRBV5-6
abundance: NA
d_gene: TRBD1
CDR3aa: CASSGWDRPYNEQFF
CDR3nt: TGTGCCAGCAGCGGTTGGGACAGACCCTACAATGAGCAGTTCTTC

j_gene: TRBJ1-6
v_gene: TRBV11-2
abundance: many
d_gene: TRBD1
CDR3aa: CASSLSPPTRQGWNSPLHF
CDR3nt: TGTGCCAGCAGCTTATCCCCCCCCACTCGACAGGGGTGGAATTCACCCCTCCACTTT

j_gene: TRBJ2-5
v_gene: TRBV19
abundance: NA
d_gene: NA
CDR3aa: CASSIGDTQETQYF
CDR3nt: TGTGCCAGTAGTATAGGGGACACTCAAGAGACCCAGTACTTC

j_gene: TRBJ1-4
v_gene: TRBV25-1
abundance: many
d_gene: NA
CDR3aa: CASSEWPGLVNEKLFF
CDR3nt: TGTGCCAGCAGTGAATGGCCGGGACTGGTTAATGAAAAACTGTTTTTT

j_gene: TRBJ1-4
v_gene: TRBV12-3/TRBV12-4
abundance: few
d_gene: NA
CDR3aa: CASSPRGRLGEKLFF
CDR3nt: TGTGCCAGCAGCCCACGGGGCCGGCTGGGTGAAAAACTGTTTTTT

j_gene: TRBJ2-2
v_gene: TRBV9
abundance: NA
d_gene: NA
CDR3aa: CASSVQGFANTGELFF
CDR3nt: TGTGCCAGCAGCGTACAGGGATTCGCGAACACCGGGGAGCTGTTTTTT

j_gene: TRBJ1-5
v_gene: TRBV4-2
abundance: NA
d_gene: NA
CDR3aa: CASSQDLAAAEPQHF
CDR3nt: TGTGCCAGCAGCCAAGATTTGGCAGCGGCGGAGCCCCAGCATTTT

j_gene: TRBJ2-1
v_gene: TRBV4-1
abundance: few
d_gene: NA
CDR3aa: CASSQGELLSYNEQFF
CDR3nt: TGCGCCAGCAGCCAAGGAGAGCTACTCTCCTACAATGAGCAGTTCTTC

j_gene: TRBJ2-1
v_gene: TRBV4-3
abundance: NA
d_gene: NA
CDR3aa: CASSQDLGEQFF
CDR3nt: TGCGCCAGCAGCCAAGATTTGGGTGAGCAGTTCTTC

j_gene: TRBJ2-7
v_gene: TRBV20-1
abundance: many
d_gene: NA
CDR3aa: CSARPSLGTYEQYF
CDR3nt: TGCAGTGCTAGACCTTCTCTGGGGACCTACGAGCAGTACTTC